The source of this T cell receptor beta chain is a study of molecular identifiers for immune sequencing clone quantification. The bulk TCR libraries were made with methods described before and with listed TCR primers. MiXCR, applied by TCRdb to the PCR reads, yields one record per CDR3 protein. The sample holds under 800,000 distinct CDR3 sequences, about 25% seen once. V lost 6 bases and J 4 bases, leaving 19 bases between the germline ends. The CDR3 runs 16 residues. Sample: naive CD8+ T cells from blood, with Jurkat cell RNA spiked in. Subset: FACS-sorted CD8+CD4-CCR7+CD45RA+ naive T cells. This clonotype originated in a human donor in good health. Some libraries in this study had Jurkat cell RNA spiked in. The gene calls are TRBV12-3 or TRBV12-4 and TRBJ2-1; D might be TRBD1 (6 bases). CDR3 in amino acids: CASSNSRTAIYNEQFF. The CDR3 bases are TGTGCCAGCAGCAACAGCAGGACAGCGATTTACAATGAGCAGTTCTTC.